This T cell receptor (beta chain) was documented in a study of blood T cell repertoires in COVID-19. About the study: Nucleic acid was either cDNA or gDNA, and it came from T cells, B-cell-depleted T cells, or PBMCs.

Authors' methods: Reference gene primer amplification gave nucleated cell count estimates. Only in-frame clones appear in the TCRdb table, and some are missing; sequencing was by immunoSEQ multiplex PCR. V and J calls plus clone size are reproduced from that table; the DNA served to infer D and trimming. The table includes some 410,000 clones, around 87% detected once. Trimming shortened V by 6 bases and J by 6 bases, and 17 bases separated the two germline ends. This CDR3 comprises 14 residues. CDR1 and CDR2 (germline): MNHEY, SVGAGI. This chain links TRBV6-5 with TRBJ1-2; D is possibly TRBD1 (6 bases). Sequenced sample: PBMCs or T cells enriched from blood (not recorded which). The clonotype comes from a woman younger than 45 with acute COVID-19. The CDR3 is CASSMGSGGNGYTF. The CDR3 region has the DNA TGTGCCAGCAGCATGGGGAGTGGGGGCAATGGCTACACCTTC.